A selection of T cell receptor beta chains follows, all from one sample in a study of cytomegalovirus exposure and HLA in healthy donors. Libraries were prepared by immunoSEQ multiplex PCR; TCRdb keeps only in-frame clonotypes and omits some of them. The sample comprises 130,000 or so clones, approximately 84% of which are singletons, and 1.5% to 2.5% rests with the top ten. The sample taken for sequencing was PBMCs. The receptor source for this set is a woman in her 40s in good health and CMV-seronegative. The CDR3 runs from the conserved cysteine through the conserved F or W. Each record gives: clone size, CDR3 length, J gene, V gene, D gene, CDR3 DNA, CDR3 protein. D genes are given only for firm matches. Size values are once, few and many counts, or a class for expanded clones, and some rows have none.

clone size: NA; CDR3 length: 15; J gene: TRBJ2-7; V gene: TRBV2; D gene: NA; CDR3 DNA: TGTGCCAGCAGTTTGGACGGAGGAAGCTCCTACGAGCAGTACTTC; CDR3 protein: CASSLDGGSSYEQYF
clone size: NA; CDR3 length: 14; J gene: TRBJ2-7; V gene: TRBV7-2; D gene: NA; CDR3 DNA: TGTGCCAGCAGCCCAACACCGATTCCCTACGAGCAGTACTTC; CDR3 protein: CASSPTPIPYEQYF
clone size: NA; CDR3 length: 16; J gene: TRBJ2-1; V gene: TRBV6-1; D gene: NA; CDR3 DNA: TGTGCCAGCAGCGAACTAGCCCAAAGCTCCTACAATGAGCAGTTCTTC; CDR3 protein: CASSELAQSSYNEQFF
clone size: once; CDR3 length: 14; J gene: TRBJ1-6; V gene: TRBV5-1; D gene: NA; CDR3 DNA: TGCGCCAGCAGCTTGCTGGACACCAATTCACCCCTCCACTTT; CDR3 protein: CASSLLDTNSPLHF
clone size: NA; CDR3 length: 18; J gene: TRBJ2-2; V gene: TRBV11-2; D gene: NA; CDR3 DNA: TGTGCCAGCAGCTTAGATCTAGGAACAGGGTGGAACACCGGGGAGCTGTTTTTT; CDR3 protein: CASSLDLGTGWNTGELFF
clone size: NA; CDR3 length: 18; J gene: TRBJ2-2; V gene: TRBV28; D gene: TRBD1; CDR3 DNA: TGTGCCAGCAGTCTCCCCCCAGACAGGGGTGACCGAACCGGGGAGCTGTTTTTT; CDR3 protein: CASSLPPDRGDRTGELFF
clone size: NA; CDR3 length: 12; J gene: TRBJ2-7; V gene: TRBV7-2; D gene: NA; CDR3 DNA: TGTGCCAGCAGCTTGCGGAGGGACGAGCAGTACTTC; CDR3 protein: CASSLRRDEQYF
clone size: NA; CDR3 length: 15; J gene: TRBJ2-5; V gene: TRBV7-9; D gene: TRBD2; CDR3 DNA: TGTGCCAGCAGCCGTATTCTAGCGGGAGGAGAGACCCAGTACTTC; CDR3 protein: CASSRILAGGETQYF
clone size: once; CDR3 length: 16; J gene: TRBJ1-3; V gene: TRBV9; D gene: TRBD1; CDR3 DNA: TGTGCCAGCAGCGTACGTGACAGGGGCTCTGGAAACACCATATATTTT; CDR3 protein: CASSVRDRGSGNTIYF
clone size: NA; CDR3 length: 14; J gene: TRBJ2-1; V gene: TRBV19; D gene: TRBD1; CDR3 DNA: TGTGCCGTAGGGACAGGGGCTTTTTACAATGAGCAGTTCTTC; CDR3 protein: CAVGTGAFYNEQFF
clone size: NA; CDR3 length: 15; J gene: TRBJ1-2; V gene: TRBV27; D gene: NA; CDR3 DNA: TGTGCCAGCAGCCCTCACCAGGGTGGTAACTATGGCTACACCTTC; CDR3 protein: CASSPHQGGNYGYTF
clone size: NA; CDR3 length: 13; J gene: TRBJ2-7; V gene: TRBV11-2; D gene: TRBD1; CDR3 DNA: TGTGCCAGCAGCTTGGACAGGCTAAGGGAGCAGTACTTC; CDR3 protein: CASSLDRLREQYF
clone size: NA; CDR3 length: 15; J gene: TRBJ2-1; V gene: TRBV9; D gene: NA; CDR3 DNA: TGTGCCAGCAGCCCTGTGAGGCCGACCTACAATGAGCAGTTCTTC; CDR3 protein: CASSPVRPTYNEQFF
clone size: few; CDR3 length: 15; J gene: TRBJ2-7; V gene: TRBV6-6; D gene: NA; CDR3 DNA: TGTGCCAGCAGGGAACGACAGGGAGGCACCTACGAGCAGTACTTC; CDR3 protein: CASRERQGGTYEQYF
clone size: NA; CDR3 length: 14; J gene: TRBJ2-5; V gene: TRBV5-1; D gene: TRBD1; CDR3 DNA: TGCGCCAGCAGCTTGATCGGACAGGGTGAGACCCAGTACTTC; CDR3 protein: CASSLIGQGETQYF
clone size: NA; CDR3 length: 16; J gene: TRBJ1-5; V gene: TRBV16; D gene: NA; CDR3 DNA: TGTGCCAGCAGCCAATGGCAAGGGGGAGCGAATCAGCCCCAGCATTTT; CDR3 protein: CASSQWQGGANQPQHF
clone size: NA; CDR3 length: 16; J gene: TRBJ2-1; V gene: TRBV5-1; D gene: TRBD2; CDR3 DNA: TGCGCCAGCACCGGACTTAGCGGGAGCTCCTACAATGAGCAGTTCTTC; CDR3 protein: CASTGLSGSSYNEQFF
clone size: NA; CDR3 length: 14; J gene: TRBJ2-2; V gene: TRBV7-3; D gene: TRBD1; CDR3 DNA: TGTGCCAGCAGCCGGGACAGTGACACCGGGGAGCTGTTTTTT; CDR3 protein: CASSRDSDTGELFF
clone size: few; CDR3 length: 13; J gene: TRBJ1-4; V gene: TRBV30; D gene: TRBD1; CDR3 DNA: TGTGCCTGGCTCCGGGACAGGGGTGAAAAACTGTTTTTT; CDR3 protein: CAWLRDRGEKLFF
clone size: NA; CDR3 length: 14; J gene: TRBJ1-5; V gene: TRBV27; D gene: NA; CDR3 DNA: TGTGCCAGCAGTCCTGGGACACGTTATCAGCCCCAGCATTTT; CDR3 protein: CASSPGTRYQPQHF
clone size: NA; CDR3 length: 17; J gene: TRBJ2-1; V gene: TRBV5-8; D gene: TRBD2; CDR3 DNA: TGTGCCAGCAGCGCCCTGGGCCCCAGACTAGCGGGGAATGAGCAGTTCTTC; CDR3 protein: CASSALGPRLAGNEQFF
clone size: NA; CDR3 length: 14; J gene: TRBJ1-3; V gene: TRBV5-6; D gene: TRBD1; CDR3 DNA: TGTGCCAGCAGCGTCCTGACAGGGGAGTACACCATATATTTT; CDR3 protein: CASSVLTGEYTIYF
clone size: NA; CDR3 length: 13; J gene: TRBJ2-7; V gene: TRBV27; D gene: TRBD2; CDR3 DNA: TGTGCCAGCAGTTTAAAATGGGGAGGGGAGCAGTACTTC; CDR3 protein: CASSLKWGGEQYF
clone size: NA; CDR3 length: 15; J gene: TRBJ2-1; V gene: TRBV27; D gene: TRBD2; CDR3 DNA: TGTGCCAGCAGTTTGGCGGGAGTAGCCCGGAATGAGCAGTTCTTC; CDR3 protein: CASSLAGVARNEQFF
clone size: NA; CDR3 length: 17; J gene: TRBJ2-1; V gene: TRBV6-8; D gene: TRBD2; CDR3 DNA: TGTGGCGGGAGGGACGGCCCCCGGAAAAGCTCCTACAATGAGCAGTTCTTC; CDR3 protein: CGGRDGPRKSSYNEQFF
clone size: NA; CDR3 length: 16; J gene: TRBJ1-1; V gene: TRBV2; D gene: TRBD1; CDR3 DNA: TGTGCCACGTCCGGGACAGGAGGCTTCATGAACACTGAAGCTTTCTTT; CDR3 protein: CATSGTGGFMNTEAFF
clone size: NA; CDR3 length: 11; J gene: TRBJ2-7; V gene: TRBV13; D gene: NA; CDR3 DNA: TGTGCCAGCAGCTTCCTTTACGAGCAGTACTTC; CDR3 protein: CASSFLYEQYF
clone size: once; CDR3 length: 17; J gene: TRBJ1-2; V gene: TRBV10-3; D gene: TRBD1; CDR3 DNA: TGTGCCATCAGTGAGAGGGGGACAGGGGGCGGTGTCTATGGCTACACCTTC; CDR3 protein: CAISERGTGGGVYGYTF
clone size: NA; CDR3 length: 15; J gene: TRBJ2-7; V gene: TRBV4-3; D gene: NA; CDR3 DNA: TGCGCCAGCAGCCAAGAAATTGGCGGAAGCTACGAGCAGTACTTC; CDR3 protein: CASSQEIGGSYEQYF
clone size: NA; CDR3 length: 15; J gene: TRBJ1-5; V gene: TRBV11-2; D gene: NA; CDR3 DNA: TGTGCCAGCAGCTTAGGTCGGCAGGGCAATCAGCCCCAGCATTTT; CDR3 protein: CASSLGRQGNQPQHF
clone size: once; CDR3 length: 14; J gene: TRBJ1-1; V gene: TRBV11-2; D gene: NA; CDR3 DNA: TGTGCCAGCAGCCGACCCCCGGGGAACACTGAAGCTTTCTTT; CDR3 protein: CASSRPPGNTEAFF
clone size: NA; CDR3 length: 16; J gene: TRBJ2-5; V gene: TRBV28; D gene: TRBD2; CDR3 DNA: TGTGCCAGCAGTATTATGGGACTAGCGGCACAAGAGACCCAGTACTTC; CDR3 protein: CASSIMGLAAQETQYF
clone size: NA; CDR3 length: 11; J gene: TRBJ2-5; V gene: TRBV2; D gene: NA; CDR3 DNA: TGTGCCAGCATATTTACAGGTACCCAGTACTTC; CDR3 protein: CASIFTGTQYF
clone size: NA; CDR3 length: 12; J gene: TRBJ2-2; V gene: TRBV6-1; D gene: NA; CDR3 DNA: TGTGCCAGCGGGCGCTTTGGCGGGGAGCTGTTTTTT; CDR3 protein: CASGRFGGELFF
clone size: NA; CDR3 length: 13; J gene: TRBJ1-1; V gene: TRBV29-1; D gene: NA; CDR3 DNA: TGCAGCGTTCGACCTCAGTTAGCACGTGAAGCTTTCTTT; CDR3 protein: CSVRPQLAREAFF
clone size: NA; CDR3 length: 16; J gene: TRBJ2-6; V gene: TRBV9; D gene: NA; CDR3 DNA: TGTGCCAGCAGCGTAGCGGGGGGCCCTGGGGCCAACGTCCTGACTTTC; CDR3 protein: CASSVAGGPGANVLTF
clone size: few; CDR3 length: 14; J gene: TRBJ1-1; V gene: TRBV28; D gene: NA; CDR3 DNA: TGTGCCAGCAGTTTTTTTATGGTCGGGGGTGAAGCTTTCTTT; CDR3 protein: CASSFFMVGGEAFF
clone size: NA; CDR3 length: 14; J gene: TRBJ2-1; V gene: TRBV5-1; D gene: NA; CDR3 DNA: TGCGCCAGCAGCTTGGGAGGGAGCCCCAATGAGCAGTTCTTC; CDR3 protein: CASSLGGSPNEQFF
clone size: NA; CDR3 length: 15; J gene: TRBJ2-3; V gene: TRBV9; D gene: NA; CDR3 DNA: TGTGCCAGCAGCGTACAGGGGTTAGGCACAGATACGCAGTATTTT; CDR3 protein: CASSVQGLGTDTQYF
clone size: once; CDR3 length: 13; J gene: TRBJ2-1; V gene: TRBV7-2; D gene: NA; CDR3 DNA: TGTGCCAGCAGCTTAGACCGAGGGAATGAGCAGTTCTTC; CDR3 protein: CASSLDRGNEQFF
clone size: NA; CDR3 length: 15; J gene: TRBJ2-3; V gene: TRBV10-3; D gene: TRBD2; CDR3 DNA: TGTGCCATCGGGGGTAGCGGGAGGTCCACAGATACGCAGTATTTT; CDR3 protein: CAIGGSGRSTDTQYF